What follows describes a single T cell receptor beta chain. Some clones are missing from TCRdb's copy, which holds only in-frame ones; the method was immunoSEQ multiplex PCR. The sample has roughly 660,000 clones, more than 75% seen once; the top ten hold about 0.01%. CDR3 size: 14 residues. Germline V gives CDR1 WSHSY, CDR2 SAAADI. This sample is drawn from a study of shared T cell receptors in the human thymus. This sample was also put to use in a study of human thymus T cells. That work adds: Thymus pieces cut out during corrective heart surgery were the tissue that was used.

Specimen: thymocytes. This TCR derives from a boy under three years old with a congenital heart defect. The rearrangement links TRBV10-2 to TRBJ2-5, with 7 bases aligning to TRBD1. The end of the DNA aligns better with TRBJ2-7, so the J call may be wrong. The CDR3 DNA follows: TGCGCCAGCGGACGAAGACAGGGAACTTACGAGCAGTACTTC. This codes for CASGRRQGTYEQYF.